This T cell receptor (beta chain) emerged from a study of shared clonotypes between healthy human individuals. General observations from the study: Despite large depth, sorted-subset datasets appeared incompletely sequenced. Generation probabilities were higher for clonotypes shared across all four sorted-subset donors than for unshared ones.

CDR3 length equals 14 residues. V lost 1 base, J lost 3 bases, and 10 bases lay in between. CDR1 and CDR2 from the germline V gene are SGDLS and YYNGEE. Each replicate PCR on the sorted subsets used approximately 180 ng DNA (roughly 32,000 T cell genomes). Under the authors' procedure: Quality scores were absent from the junction-only immunoSEQ sequences, so filtering differed. Some clones are missing from TCRdb's copy, which holds only in-frame ones; the method was immunoSEQ multiplex PCR. That table gives V, J and clone size, and the DNA gave D and trimming. The data contain a few hundred thousand clones, around 95% of them singletons. CD45RO-negative, CCR7-selected cells formed the naive CD8 fraction, which excluded terminally differentiated effector memory CD45RA+ cells. To note about this clone: The antigen remains unidentified.

The receptor was isolated from a woman aged 30 to 39 in good health. The sequencing input was naive CD8+ T cells sorted from blood. This chain uses TRBV9 with TRBJ1-1; no firm D call. CDR3 sequence reads: CASSVSWGDTEAFF. DNA for the CDR3: TGTGCCAGCAGCGTATCTTGGGGTGACACTGAAGCTTTCTTT.